The next 15 T cell receptor beta chains were all read from a single sample in a study (dated by TCRdb to 2014 to 2015). Library creation used 5' RACE. The sample was run on an Illumina MiSeq. TCRdb redid the processing of the public reads, applying fastp at Q25 and MiXCR, and retained in-frame beta chains. When rows share a CDR3 protein, they turn into one entry using the most common DNA and genes. Recorded for this sample are just over 60,000 distinct CDR3 sequences; 30% of them occurred a single time. 2% to 2.5% of the sample is held by the ten biggest clonotypes. Sequencing was done on a sample of tumor-infiltrating naive CD4+ T cells sorted from the breast tumor. The meaning of the sample's cell subset or site label: naive CD4+ T cells, CD4+CD45RA+CD25-. The source of these receptors is a female donor with breast cancer.

This clonotype was counted between two and nine times. The CDR3 nucleotides are TGTGCCAGCAGCCCGCCGGGACAGGGGCCGAACACTGAAGCTTTCTTT. It translates to CASSPPGQGPNTEAFF. The chain combines TRBV11-3 with TRBJ1-1, with 10 bases matching TRBD1. The junction had 7 bases not matched to a gene; V was cut back by 5 bases and J by 1 base. Per the germline V gene, CDR1 is SGHNT and CDR2 is YENEEA. CDR3 length: 16 residues.

This chain's CDR3 is CASSSRLAGDTQYF. CDR3 DNA sequence: TGTGCCAGCAGTTCCAGACTAGCGGGAGATACGCAGTATTTT. This chain connects TRBV12-3 or TRBV12-4 to TRBJ2-3; 10 nucleotides align to TRBD2. V dropped 4 bases and J dropped 5; count of bases not matched to a gene: 3. The CDR3 extends over 14 amino acids.

The chain combines TRBV10-2 with TRBJ1-1; possibly TRBD1 for D (5 bases). V lost 11 bases and J lost 0, with 13 bases in between. Germline loops: CDR1 WSHSY, CDR2 SAAADI. The CDR3 covers 13 residues. CDR3 in amino acids: CAARGVMNTEAFF. The CDR3 coding sequence is TGCGCCGCAAGAGGGGTAATGAACACTGAAGCTTTCTTT.

V and J are TRBV15 and TRBJ2-7; TRBD1 might be the D (6 bases). Deletions cut 2 bases from V and 7 bases from J, with 18 bases between. The CDR3 extends over 15 amino acids. Per the germline V gene, CDR1 is LNHNV and CDR2 is YYDKDF (reference sequence). The CDR3 loop is CATSRTVGARGEQYF. In nucleotides, the CDR3 is TGTGCCACCAGCAGAACGGTGGGGGCGAGGGGAGAGCAGTACTTC.

The chain couples TRBV5-1 to TRBJ1-1; perhaps TRBD1 as D (6 bases). The CDR3 extends over 18 amino acids. V lost 8 bases and J 0 bases, leaving 26 bases between the germline ends. Germline V gives CDR1 SGHRS, CDR2 YFSETQ. The CDR3 DNA sequence: TGCGCCAGTTTCTCGGGTCTAGGGGTCGGGGGCGTGAACACTGAAGCTTTCTTT. Protein product: CASFSGLGVGGVNTEAFF.

This clonotype was detected a few times. The chain employs TRBV29-1 and TRBJ1-1, with D perhaps TRBD1 (6 bases). From germline, CDR1 is SQVTM and CDR2 ANQGSEA. Trimming removed 7 bases at V and 4 bases at J, with 16 bases between. The CDR3 is 13 amino acids. The CDR3 DNA reads TGCAGCGGTGGCCTTGTGGGGGCCACTGAAGCTTTCTTT. Its translation: CSGGLVGATEAFF.

As DNA, the CDR3 is TGTGCCAGCAGCTTAGTGTCGGGCCCCCAAGAGACCCAGTACTTC. Translated, it gives CASSLVSGPQETQYF. The chain has TRBV7-2 and TRBJ2-5; D ambiguous. The germline V gene has CDR1 SGHTA and CDR2 FQGNSA. V was trimmed by 1 base and J by 1 base, leaving 10 bases between them. The CDR3 has 15 amino acids.

In its sample, this clonotype was seen a few times. This CDR3 is CASSVGGALHEQYF. The CDR3 DNA reads as TGTGCCAGCAGCGTGGGGGGAGCTCTGCACGAGCAGTACTTC. The rearrangement joins TRBV9 to TRBJ2-7; D is possibly TRBD2 (6 bases). CDR1 and CDR2 (germline): SGDLS, YYNGEE. The CDR3 consists of 14 residues. Trimming shortened V by 2 bases and J by 5 bases, and 14 bases separated the two germline ends.

This clonotype was counted only a few times. The chain combines TRBV7-9 with TRBJ2-7; 7 positions match TRBD2. V was pared by 3 bases and J by 3 bases, with 14 bases of the junction left unmatched. Germline assignment: CDR1 SEHNR and CDR2 FQNEAQ (reference sequence). The CDR3 extends over 17 amino acids. The CDR3, as DNA: TGTGCCAGCAGCTTGTTTGGGAGGCGGGGGATAGACTACGAGCAGTACTTC. As protein: CASSLFGRRGIDYEQYF.

This chain uses TRBV7-9 with TRBJ1-2; TRBD1 is a possible D gene (5 bases). The V end was cut by 0 bases, the J end by 3 bases, with 17 bases between. This CDR3 has 17 residues. Germline CDR1 SEHNR, CDR2 FQNEAQ (reference sequence). DNA for the CDR3: TGTGCCAGCAGCTTAGCCTCCGCAAGGGGCGAGTACTATGGCTACACCTTC. Encoded protein: CASSLASARGEYYGYTF.

The chain uses TRBV5-1 and TRBJ1-4; no clear D gene. The germline V and J ends were trimmed by 4 bases and 2 bases, with 9 bases remaining between them. CDR1 and CDR2 from the germline V gene are SGHRS and YFSETQ. This CDR3 spans 14 amino acids. The CDR3 sequence: CASSQDVTNEKLFF. DNA for the CDR3: TGCGCCAGCAGCCAGGACGTCACTAATGAAAAACTGTTTTTT.

The chain joins TRBV24-1 to TRBJ2-1; tentatively, D is TRBD2 (6 bases). There are 17 residues in the CDR3. Per the germline V gene, CDR1 is KGHDR and CDR2 is SFDVKD. The V gene lost 4 bases and the J gene lost 0 bases, with 15 bases spanning the gap. The CDR3 nucleotides read TGTGCCACCAGTGACCGCCCGGGACTTAGCTCCTACAATGAGCAGTTCTTC. It codes for CATSDRPGLSSYNEQFF.

This clonotype was detected a few times. This CDR3 reads CASSVGQGSFSGYTF. CDR3 bases: TGTGCCAGCAGCGTCGGACAGGGGTCTTTCTCGGGCTACACCTTC. The chain has TRBV9 and TRBJ1-2; the match to TRBD1 covers 9 bases. Per the germline V gene, CDR1 is SGDLS and CDR2 is YYNGEE. V lost 2 bases to trimming and J lost 8 bases; unmatched junction nucleotides: 10. This CDR3 spans 15 amino acids. The whole variable domain, filled in from reference TRBV9 and TRBJ1-2, reads DSGVTQTPKHLITATGQRVTLRCSPRSGDLSVYWYQQSLDQGLQFLIQYYNGEERAKGNILERFSAQQFPDLHSELNLSSLELGDSALYFCASSVGQGSFSGYTFGSGTRLTVV.

The chain links TRBV7-9 to TRBJ1-5; 8 nucleotides match TRBD1. The CDR3 is 13 residues long. Unmatched junction bases numbered 2, after V lost 5 bases and J lost 5 bases. CDR1 and CDR2 from the germline V gene are SEHNR and FQNEAQ (reference sequence). CDR3 in DNA: TGTGCCAGCAGCCTGACAGGGGATCAGCCCCAGCATTTT. As protein: CASSLTGDQPQHF.

In this sample, this clonotype turned up many times. The CDR3 nucleotides read TGTGCCAGCAATCAGGGATCTTTCACAGATACGCAGTATTTT. Its protein is CASNQGSFTDTQYF. V usage is TRBV6-1 and J usage is TRBJ2-3, with D tentatively TRBD1 (5 bases). Germline CDR1 is MNHNS and CDR2 is SASEGT. Trimming stripped 7 bases from V and 2 bases from J, with 13 bases between. The CDR3 is 14 amino acids.